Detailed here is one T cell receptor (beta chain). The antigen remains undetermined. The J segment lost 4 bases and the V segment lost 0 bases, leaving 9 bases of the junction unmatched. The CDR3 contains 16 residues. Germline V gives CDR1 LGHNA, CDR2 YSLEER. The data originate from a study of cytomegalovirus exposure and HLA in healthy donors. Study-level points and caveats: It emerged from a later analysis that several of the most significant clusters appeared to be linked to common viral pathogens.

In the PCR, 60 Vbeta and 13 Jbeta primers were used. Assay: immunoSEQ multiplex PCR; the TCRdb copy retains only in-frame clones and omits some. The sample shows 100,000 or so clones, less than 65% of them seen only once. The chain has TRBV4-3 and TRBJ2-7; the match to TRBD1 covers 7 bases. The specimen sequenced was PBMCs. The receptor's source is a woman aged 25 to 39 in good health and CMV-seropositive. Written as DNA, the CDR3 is TGCGCCAGCAGCCAAGACCTAGGGGGCAGTGAGTACGAGCAGTACTTC. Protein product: CASSQDLGGSEYEQYF.